This TCR beta chain is from a study of blood T cells in healthy people across ages. Of note for this clonotype: Its antigen is unidentified.

Study-level points and caveats: Naive T cell percentage showed a strong correlation with TCR beta diversity.

A second PCR of roughly 7 to 11 cycles used a sample-barcoded 5' primer and a J-beta primer mix. From the 5' RACE reads, TCRdb called clonotypes with MiXCR, one entry per CDR3 protein. The table records 750,000 to 950,000 distinct CDR3 sequences, roughly 25% of them present only once. The data also belong to a second study, concerning T cells of mothers and their children.

The sample taken for sequencing was blood. The TCR comes from a boy younger than 18 in good health.

CDR3 sequence reads: CASSYSGVTDTQYF. CDR3 nucleotides: TGTGCCAGCAGTTACTCGGGGGTAACAGATACGCAGTATTTT. V and J are TRBV6-6 and TRBJ2-3; D is perhaps TRBD1 or TRBD2 (5 bases each). CDR1 is MNHNY, CDR2 SVGAGI, per germline (reference sequence). The CDR3 sequence is 14 residues long. The V gene lost 0 bases and the J gene lost 3 bases, with 7 bases spanning the gap.